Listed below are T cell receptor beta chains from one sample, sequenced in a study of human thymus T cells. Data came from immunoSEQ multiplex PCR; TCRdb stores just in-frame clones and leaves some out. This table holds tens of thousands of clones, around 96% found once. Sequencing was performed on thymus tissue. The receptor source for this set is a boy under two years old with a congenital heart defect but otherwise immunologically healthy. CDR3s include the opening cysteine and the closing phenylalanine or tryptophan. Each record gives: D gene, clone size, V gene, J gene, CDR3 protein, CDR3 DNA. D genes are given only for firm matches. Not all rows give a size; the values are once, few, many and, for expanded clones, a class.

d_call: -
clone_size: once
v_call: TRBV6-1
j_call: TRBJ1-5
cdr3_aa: CASSAPPSNQPQHF
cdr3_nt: TGTGCCAGCAGCGCCCCTCCTAGCAATCAGCCCCAGCATTTT

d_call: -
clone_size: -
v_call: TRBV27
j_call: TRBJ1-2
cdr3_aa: CASSLISAGPYGYTF
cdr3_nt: TGTGCCAGTTCCCTTATTAGCGCCGGACCCTATGGCTACACCTTC

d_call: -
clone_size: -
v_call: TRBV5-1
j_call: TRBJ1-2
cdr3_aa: CASSLDASGDTF
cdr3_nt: TGCGCCAGCAGCTTAGATGCTTCAGGAGACACCTTC

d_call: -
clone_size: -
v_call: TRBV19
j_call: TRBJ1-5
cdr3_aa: CASRQGLSAIAEQPQHF
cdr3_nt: TGTGCCAGTAGGCAGGGTCTAAGCGCAATCGCTGAACAGCCCCAGCATTTT

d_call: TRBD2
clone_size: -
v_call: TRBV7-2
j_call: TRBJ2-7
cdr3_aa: CASSFGGSLDEQYF
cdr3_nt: TGTGCCAGCAGCTTCGGCGGGAGTTTGGACGAGCAGTACTTC

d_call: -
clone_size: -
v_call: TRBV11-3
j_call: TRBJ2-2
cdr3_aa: CASSATGKAGELFF
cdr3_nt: TGTGCCAGCAGCGCCACAGGGAAAGCCGGGGAGCTGTTTTTT

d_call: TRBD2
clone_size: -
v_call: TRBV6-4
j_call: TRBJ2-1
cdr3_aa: CASSAVHTSGRAGNEQFF
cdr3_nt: TGTGCCAGCAGCGCCGTCCATACTAGCGGGAGGGCCGGGAATGAGCAGTTCTTC

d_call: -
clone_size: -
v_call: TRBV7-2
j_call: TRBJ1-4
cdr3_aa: CASSPRGKATNEKLFF
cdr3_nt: TGTGCCAGCAGCCCCCGCGGCAAAGCAACTAATGAAAAACTGTTTTTT

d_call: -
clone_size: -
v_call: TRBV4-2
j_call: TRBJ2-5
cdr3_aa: CASSQEGGVLYQETQYF
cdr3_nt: TGTGCCAGCAGCCAAGAGGGCGGGGTTCTTTACCAAGAGACCCAGTACTTC

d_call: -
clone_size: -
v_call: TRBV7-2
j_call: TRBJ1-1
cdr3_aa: CASSLFFLRGPGTEAFF
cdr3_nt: TGTGCCAGCAGCTTATTCTTCTTGCGGGGGCCGGGCACTGAAGCTTTCTTT

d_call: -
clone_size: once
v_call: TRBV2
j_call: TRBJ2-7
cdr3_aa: CASTGPSPTGRFYEQYF
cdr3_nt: TGTGCCAGCACCGGCCCCTCCCCGACAGGGAGGTTCTACGAGCAGTACTTC

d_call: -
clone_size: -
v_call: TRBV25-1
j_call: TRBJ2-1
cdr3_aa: CASSDREERDEQFF
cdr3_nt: TGTGCCAGCAGTGACAGGGAGGAACGTGATGAGCAGTTCTTC

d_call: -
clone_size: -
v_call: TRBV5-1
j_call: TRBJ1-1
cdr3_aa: CASSPGTFNTEAFF
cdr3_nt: TGCGCCAGCAGCCCTGGGACTTTCAACACTGAAGCTTTCTTT

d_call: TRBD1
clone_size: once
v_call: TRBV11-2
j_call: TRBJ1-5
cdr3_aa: CASSQDREKGNQPQHF
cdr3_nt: TGTGCCAGCAGCCAAGACAGGGAAAAAGGCAATCAGCCCCAGCATTTT

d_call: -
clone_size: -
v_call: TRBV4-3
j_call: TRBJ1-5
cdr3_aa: CASSQGPGNQPQHF
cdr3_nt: TGCGCCAGCAGCCAAGGTCCAGGCAATCAGCCCCAGCATTTT

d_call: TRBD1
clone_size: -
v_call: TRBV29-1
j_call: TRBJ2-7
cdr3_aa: CSVFRTGTPYEQYF
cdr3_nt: TGCAGCGTTTTCAGGACAGGGACCCCCTACGAGCAGTACTTC

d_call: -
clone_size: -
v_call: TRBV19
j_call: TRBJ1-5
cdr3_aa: CASKSGNQPQHF
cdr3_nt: TGTGCCAGCAAGTCAGGAAATCAGCCCCAGCATTTT

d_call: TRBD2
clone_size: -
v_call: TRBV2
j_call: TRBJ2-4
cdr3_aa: CASSEGTSYAIQYF
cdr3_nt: TGTGCCAGCAGTGAAGGGACTAGCTACGCCATTCAGTACTTC

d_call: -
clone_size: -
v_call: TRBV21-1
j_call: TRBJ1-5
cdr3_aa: CASSEGEGPDNQPQHF
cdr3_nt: TGTGCCAGCAGCGAGGGAGAGGGCCCCGACAATCAGCCCCAGCATTTT

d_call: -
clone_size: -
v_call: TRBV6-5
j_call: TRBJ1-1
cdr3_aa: CASRYGRYTEAFF
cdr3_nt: TGTGCCAGCAGATACGGACGGTACACTGAAGCTTTCTTT

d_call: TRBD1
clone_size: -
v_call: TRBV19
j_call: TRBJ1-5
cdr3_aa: CASLPGTGGLSNQPQHF
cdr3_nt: TGTGCCAGTCTACCCGGGACAGGGGGCCTAAGCAATCAGCCCCAGCATTTT

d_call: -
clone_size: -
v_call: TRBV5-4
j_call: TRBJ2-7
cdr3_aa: CASSFGGTRGGYEQYF
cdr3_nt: TGTGCCAGCAGCTTCGGGGGCACTAGGGGGGGCTACGAGCAGTACTTC

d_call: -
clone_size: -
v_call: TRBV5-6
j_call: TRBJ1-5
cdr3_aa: CASREGDPSNQPQHF
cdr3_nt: TGTGCCAGCAGGGAGGGGGACCCCAGCAATCAGCCCCAGCATTTT

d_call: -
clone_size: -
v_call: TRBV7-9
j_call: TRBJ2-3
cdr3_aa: CAALDPSTDTQYF
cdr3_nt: TGTGCCGCCCTAGACCCTAGCACAGATACGCAGTATTTT

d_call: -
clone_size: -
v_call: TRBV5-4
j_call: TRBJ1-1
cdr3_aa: CASSLPGPMNTEAFF
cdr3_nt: TGTGCCAGCAGCCTACCGGGCCCTATGAACACTGAAGCTTTCTTT

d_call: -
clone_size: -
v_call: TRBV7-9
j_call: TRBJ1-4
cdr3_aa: CASSFPGTTNEKLFF
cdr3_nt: TGTGCCAGCAGCTTCCCGGGAACAACTAATGAAAAACTGTTTTTT

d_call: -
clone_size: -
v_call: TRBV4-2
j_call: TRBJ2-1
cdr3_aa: CASSHRRQWGEYNEQFF
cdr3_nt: TGTGCCAGCAGCCATCGTAGACAGTGGGGGGAATACAATGAGCAGTTCTTC

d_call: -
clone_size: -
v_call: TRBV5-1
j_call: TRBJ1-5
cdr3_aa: CASSYTGNNQPQHF
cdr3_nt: TGCGCCAGCAGCTACACAGGGAACAATCAGCCCCAGCATTTT

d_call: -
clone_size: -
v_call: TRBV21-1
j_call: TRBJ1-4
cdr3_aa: CASSKLLRTPNEKLFF
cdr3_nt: TGTGCCAGCAGCAAACTATTACGTACACCTAATGAAAAACTGTTTTTT

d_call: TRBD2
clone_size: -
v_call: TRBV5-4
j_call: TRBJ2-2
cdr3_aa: CASSVGLAGTTGELFF
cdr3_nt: TGTGCCAGCAGCGTAGGACTAGCGGGGACCACCGGGGAGCTGTTTTTT

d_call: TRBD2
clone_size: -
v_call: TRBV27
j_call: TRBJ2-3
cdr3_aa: CATQPLREGRDTQYF
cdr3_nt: TGTGCCACCCAGCCCCTCCGGGAGGGCCGCGATACGCAGTATTTT

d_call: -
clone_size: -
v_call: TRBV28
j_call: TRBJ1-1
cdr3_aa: CASSFPRKFRVTGANTEAFF
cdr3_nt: TGTGCCAGCAGTTTTCCCCGAAAATTTAGGGTGACGGGGGCGAACACTGAAGCTTTCTTT

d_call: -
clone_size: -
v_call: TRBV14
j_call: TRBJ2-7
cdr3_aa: CASSLRPIYHTYEQYF
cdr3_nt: TGTGCCAGCAGCCTCAGGCCGATATACCACACCTACGAGCAGTACTTC

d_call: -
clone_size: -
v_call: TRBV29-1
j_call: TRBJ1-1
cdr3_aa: CSVEGQHEAFF
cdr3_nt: TGCAGCGTTGAAGGACAGCATGAAGCTTTCTTT

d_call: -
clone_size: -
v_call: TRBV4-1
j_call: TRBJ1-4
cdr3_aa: CASSQQGLGYEKLFF
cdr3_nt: TGCGCCAGCAGCCAGCAGGGGTTAGGCTACGAAAAACTGTTTTTT

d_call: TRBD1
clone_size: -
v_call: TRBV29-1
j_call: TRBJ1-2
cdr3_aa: CSFGERGRNYGYTF
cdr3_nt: TGCAGCTTCGGGGAAAGGGGGCGGAACTATGGCTACACCTTC

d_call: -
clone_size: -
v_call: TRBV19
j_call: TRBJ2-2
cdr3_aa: CASSRYRMDPGELFF
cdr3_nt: TGTGCCAGTAGTAGGTACAGGATGGATCCCGGGGAGCTGTTTTTT

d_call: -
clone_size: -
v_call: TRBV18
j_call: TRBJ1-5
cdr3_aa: CASSLVSGVYSNQPQHF
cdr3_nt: TGTGCCAGCTCACTGGTCTCAGGGGTCTATAGCAATCAGCCCCAGCATTTT

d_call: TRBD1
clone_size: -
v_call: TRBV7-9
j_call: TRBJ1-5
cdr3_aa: CASSQGQGRLNQPQHF
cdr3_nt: TGTGCCAGCTCTCAGGGACAGGGGCGCCTCAATCAGCCCCAGCATTTT

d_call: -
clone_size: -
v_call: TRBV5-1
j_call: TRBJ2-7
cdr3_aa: CASSLGAEQYF
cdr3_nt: TGCGCCAGCAGCTTGGGTGCCGAGCAGTACTTC

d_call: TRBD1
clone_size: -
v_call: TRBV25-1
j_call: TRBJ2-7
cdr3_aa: CASSEGPGGYEQYF
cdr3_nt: TGTGCCAGCAGTGAGGGGCCAGGGGGTTACGAGCAGTACTTC

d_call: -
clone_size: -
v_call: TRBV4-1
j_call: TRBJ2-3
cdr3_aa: CASSQDHPVGSTDTQYF
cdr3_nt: TGCGCCAGCAGCCAAGATCACCCAGTAGGGAGCACAGATACGCAGTATTTT

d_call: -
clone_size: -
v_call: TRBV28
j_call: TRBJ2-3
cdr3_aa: CASLKDTGCTDTQYF
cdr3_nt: TGTGCCAGCCTGAAAGATACAGGGTGCACAGATACGCAGTATTTT

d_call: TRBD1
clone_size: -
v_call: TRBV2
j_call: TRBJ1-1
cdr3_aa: CANLRQGDTEAFF
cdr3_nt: TGTGCCAACCTTAGACAGGGAGACACTGAAGCTTTCTTT

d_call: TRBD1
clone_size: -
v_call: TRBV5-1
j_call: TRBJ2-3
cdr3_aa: CASSLEQGGTDTQYF
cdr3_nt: TGCGCCAGCAGCTTGGAACAGGGGGGCACAGATACGCAGTATTTT

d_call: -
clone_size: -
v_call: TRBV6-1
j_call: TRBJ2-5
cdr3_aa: CASSPASAQETQYF
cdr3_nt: TGTGCCAGCAGCCCCGCTAGCGCCCAAGAGACCCAGTACTTC

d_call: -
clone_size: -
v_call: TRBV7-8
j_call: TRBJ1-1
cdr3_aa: CASSSPPGGGGNTEAFF
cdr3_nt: TGTGCCAGCAGCTCTCCACCGGGAGGTGGGGGGAACACTGAAGCTTTCTTT

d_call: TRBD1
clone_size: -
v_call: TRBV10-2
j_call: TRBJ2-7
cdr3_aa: CATLPGQGRYEQYF
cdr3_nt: TGCGCCACTCTACCGGGACAGGGAAGGTACGAGCAGTACTTC

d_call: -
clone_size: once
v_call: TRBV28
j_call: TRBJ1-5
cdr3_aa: CASSLKDRQFNNQPQHF
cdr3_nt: TGTGCCAGCAGTTTAAAGGATCGACAGTTTAACAATCAGCCCCAGCATTTT

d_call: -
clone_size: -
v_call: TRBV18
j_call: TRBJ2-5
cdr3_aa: CASSFQETQYF
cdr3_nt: TGTGCCAGCTCATTTCAAGAGACCCAGTACTTC

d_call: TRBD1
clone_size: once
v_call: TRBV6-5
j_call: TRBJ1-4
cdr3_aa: CASRRGQGPNEKLFF
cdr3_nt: TGTGCCAGCAGAAGAGGACAGGGGCCTAATGAAAAACTGTTTTTT

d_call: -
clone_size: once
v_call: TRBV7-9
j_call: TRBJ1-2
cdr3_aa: CASSLARGRPLYGYTF
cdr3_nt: TGTGCCAGCAGCTTAGCCCGGGGCAGGCCCCTATATGGCTACACCTTC

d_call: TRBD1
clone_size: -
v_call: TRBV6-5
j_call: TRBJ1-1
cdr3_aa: CASSYSGGEMNTEAFF
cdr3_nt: TGTGCCAGCAGTTACTCAGGGGGCGAGATGAACACTGAAGCTTTCTTT

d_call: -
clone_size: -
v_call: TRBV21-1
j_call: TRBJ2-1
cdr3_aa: CASSKEEREGYNEQFF
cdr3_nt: TGTGCCAGCAGCAAAGAGGAGCGGGAGGGTTACAATGAGCAGTTCTTC

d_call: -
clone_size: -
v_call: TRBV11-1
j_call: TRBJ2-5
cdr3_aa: CASGAEGERETQYF
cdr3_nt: TGTGCCAGCGGAGCGGAGGGGGAGAGAGAGACCCAGTACTTC